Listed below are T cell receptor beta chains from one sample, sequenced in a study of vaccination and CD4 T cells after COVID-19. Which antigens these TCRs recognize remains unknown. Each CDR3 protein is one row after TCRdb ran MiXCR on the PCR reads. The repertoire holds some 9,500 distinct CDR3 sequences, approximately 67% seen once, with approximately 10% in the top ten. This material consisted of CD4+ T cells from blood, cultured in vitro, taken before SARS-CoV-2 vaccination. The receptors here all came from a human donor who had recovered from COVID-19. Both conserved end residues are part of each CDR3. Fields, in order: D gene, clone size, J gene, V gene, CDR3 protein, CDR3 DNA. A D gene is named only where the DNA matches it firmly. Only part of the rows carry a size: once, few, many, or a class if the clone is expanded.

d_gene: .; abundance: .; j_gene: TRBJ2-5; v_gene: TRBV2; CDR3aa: CASSERGVTQYF; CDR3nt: TGTGCCAGCAGTGAGAGAGGTGTGACCCAGTACTTC
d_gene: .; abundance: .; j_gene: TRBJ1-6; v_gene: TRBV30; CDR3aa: CAWSLWQAGNSPLHF; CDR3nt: TGTGCCTGGAGTCTTTGGCAGGCGGGGAATTCACCCCTCCACTTT
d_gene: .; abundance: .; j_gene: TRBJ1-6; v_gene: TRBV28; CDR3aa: CASSFATAPGGYNSPLHF; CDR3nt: TGTGCCAGCAGTTTCGCCACCGCACCCGGGGGCTATAATTCACCCCTCCACTTT
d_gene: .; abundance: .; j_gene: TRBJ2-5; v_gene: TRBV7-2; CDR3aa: CASSPLGGAGETQYF; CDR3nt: TGTGCCAGCAGCCCCCTGGGGGGCGCCGGGGAGACCCAGTACTTC
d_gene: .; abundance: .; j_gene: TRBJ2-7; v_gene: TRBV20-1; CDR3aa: CSADHRTAHPGNQYF; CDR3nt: TGCAGTGCTGACCATAGGACAGCGCATCCCGGGAACCAGTACTTC
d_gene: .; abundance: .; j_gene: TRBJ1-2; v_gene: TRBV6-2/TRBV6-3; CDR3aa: CASSYDSNYGYTF; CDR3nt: TGTGCCAGCAGTTACGACAGTAACTATGGCTACACCTTC
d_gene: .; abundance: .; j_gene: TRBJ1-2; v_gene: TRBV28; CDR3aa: CGTTAYNYGYTF; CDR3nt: TGTGGCACGACAGCTTATAACTATGGCTACACCTTC
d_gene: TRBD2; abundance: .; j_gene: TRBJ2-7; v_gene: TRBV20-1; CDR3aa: CSAGGGGSPHEQYF; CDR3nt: TGCAGTGCGGGGGGAGGCGGGAGCCCCCACGAGCAGTACTTC
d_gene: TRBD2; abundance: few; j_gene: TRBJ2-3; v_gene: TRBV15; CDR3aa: CATSGTSFSSTDTQYF; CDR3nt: TGTGCCACCAGCGGGACTAGCTTCTCTAGCACAGATACGCAGTATTTT
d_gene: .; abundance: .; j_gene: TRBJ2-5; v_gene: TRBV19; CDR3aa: CASSPSGAQEETQYF; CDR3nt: TGTGCCAGTAGTCCTAGTGGGGCCCAGGAAGAGACCCAGTACTTC
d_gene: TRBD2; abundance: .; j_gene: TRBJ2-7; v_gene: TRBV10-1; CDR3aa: CASSYAGGPRDEQYF; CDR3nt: TGCGCCAGCTCGTATGCGGGAGGGCCCAGGGACGAGCAGTACTTC
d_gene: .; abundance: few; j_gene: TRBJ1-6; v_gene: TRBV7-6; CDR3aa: CASSLGSASPLHF; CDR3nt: TGTGCCAGCAGCTTAGGCTCAGCCTCACCCCTCCACTTT
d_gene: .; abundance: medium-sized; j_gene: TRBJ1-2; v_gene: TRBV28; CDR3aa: CASSFGKANYGYTF; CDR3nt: TGTGCCAGCAGTTTTGGAAAGGCTAACTATGGCTACACCTTC
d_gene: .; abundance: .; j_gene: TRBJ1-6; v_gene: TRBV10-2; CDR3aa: CASSKTGLYNSPLHF; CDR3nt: TGCGCCAGCAGCAAGACAGGTTTATATAATTCACCCCTCCACTTT
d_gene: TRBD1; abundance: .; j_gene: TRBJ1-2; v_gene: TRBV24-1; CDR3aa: CATKGTGYGYTF; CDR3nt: TGTGCCACGAAAGGGACAGGCTATGGCTACACCTTC
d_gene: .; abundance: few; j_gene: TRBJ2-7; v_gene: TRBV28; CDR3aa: CASKRDLPYEQYF; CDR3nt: TGTGCCAGCAAAAGGGACTTGCCCTACGAGCAGTACTTC
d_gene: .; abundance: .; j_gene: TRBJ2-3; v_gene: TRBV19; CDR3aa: CASSPVSSTDTQYF; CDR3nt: TGTGCCAGTAGTCCCGTCTCGAGCACAGATACGCAGTATTTT
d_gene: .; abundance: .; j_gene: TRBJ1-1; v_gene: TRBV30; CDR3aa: CAWSPGSQTEAFF; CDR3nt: TGTGCCTGGAGTCCAGGCAGTCAAACTGAAGCTTTCTTT
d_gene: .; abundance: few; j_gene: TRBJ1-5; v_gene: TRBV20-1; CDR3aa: CSATRAGAENQPQHF; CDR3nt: TGCAGTGCTACGAGGGCAGGGGCGGAAAATCAGCCCCAGCATTTT
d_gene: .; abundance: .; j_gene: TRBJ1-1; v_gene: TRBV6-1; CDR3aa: CASTKQGNTEAFF; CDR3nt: TGTGCCAGCACCAAACAGGGGAACACTGAAGCTTTCTTT
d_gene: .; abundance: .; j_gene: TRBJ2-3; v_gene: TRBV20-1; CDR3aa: CSARGGTDTQYF; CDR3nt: TGCAGTGCTAGAGGGGGGACAGATACGCAGTATTTT
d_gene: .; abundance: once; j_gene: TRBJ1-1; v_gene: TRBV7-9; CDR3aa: CASSLALAASNTEAFF; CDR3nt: TGTGCCAGCAGCTTAGCGTTGGCAGCCTCGAACACTGAAGCTTTCTTT
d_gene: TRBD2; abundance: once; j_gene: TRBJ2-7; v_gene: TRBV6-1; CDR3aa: CASSPLDAGELYEQYF; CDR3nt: TGTGCCAGCAGCCCCCTTGATGCGGGAGAGCTCTACGAGCAGTACTTC
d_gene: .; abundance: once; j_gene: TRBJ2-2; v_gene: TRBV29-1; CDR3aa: CSVPGPLNTGELFF; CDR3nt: TGCAGCGTACCGGGACCCTTGAACACCGGGGAGCTGTTTTTT
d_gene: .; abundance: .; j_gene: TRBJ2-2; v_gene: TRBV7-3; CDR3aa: CASSANAPTGELFF; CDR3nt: TGTGCCAGCAGCGCAAACGCCCCCACCGGGGAGCTGTTTTTT
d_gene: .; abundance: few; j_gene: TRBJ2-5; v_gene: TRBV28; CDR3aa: CASRARGAGPRETQYF; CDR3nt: TGTGCCAGCAGGGCGCGGGGCGCGGGGCCTCGAGAGACCCAGTACTTC
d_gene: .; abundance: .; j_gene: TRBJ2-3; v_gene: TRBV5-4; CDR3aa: CASSGMNTQYF; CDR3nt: TGTGCCAGCAGCGGGATGAATACGCAGTATTTT
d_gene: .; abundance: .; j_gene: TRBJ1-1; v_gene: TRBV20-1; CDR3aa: CSGGAEAEAFF; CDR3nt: TGCAGTGGAGGGGCGGAGGCTGAAGCTTTCTTT
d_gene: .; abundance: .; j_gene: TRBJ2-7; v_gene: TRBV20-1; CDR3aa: CSARVNSRSYEQYF; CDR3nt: TGCAGTGCTAGAGTTAACAGCCGATCCTACGAGCAGTACTTC
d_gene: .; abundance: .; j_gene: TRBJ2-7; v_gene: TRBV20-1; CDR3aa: CSARDLVQPTFTYEQYF; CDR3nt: TGCAGTGCTAGAGATTTGGTACAGCCTACTTTTACCTACGAGCAGTACTTC
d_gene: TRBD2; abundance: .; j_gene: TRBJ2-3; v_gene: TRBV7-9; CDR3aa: CASSRLLLAGGPDTQYF; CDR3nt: TGTGCCAGCAGCCGCCTACTACTAGCGGGAGGACCTGATACGCAGTATTTT
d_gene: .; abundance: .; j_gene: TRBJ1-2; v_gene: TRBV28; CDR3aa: CASSLRDPHDGYTF; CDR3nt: TGTGCCAGCAGTTTACGGGACCCCCACGATGGCTACACCTTC
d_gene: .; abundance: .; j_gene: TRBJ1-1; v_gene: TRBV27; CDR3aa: CASSTRWGTEAFF; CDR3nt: TGTGCCAGCAGTACCCGGTGGGGCACTGAAGCTTTCTTT
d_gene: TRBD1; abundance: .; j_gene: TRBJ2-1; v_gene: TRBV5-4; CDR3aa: CASSLQDRVYNEQFF; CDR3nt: TGTGCCAGCAGCTTGCAGGACAGGGTCTACAATGAGCAGTTCTTC
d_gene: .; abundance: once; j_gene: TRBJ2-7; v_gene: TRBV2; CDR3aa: CASNDNSYEQYF; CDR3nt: TGTGCCAGCAATGACAACTCCTACGAGCAGTACTTC
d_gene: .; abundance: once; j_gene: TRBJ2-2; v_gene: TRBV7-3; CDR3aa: CASRTGNTGELFF; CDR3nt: TGTGCCAGCAGAACAGGGAACACCGGGGAGCTGTTTTTT
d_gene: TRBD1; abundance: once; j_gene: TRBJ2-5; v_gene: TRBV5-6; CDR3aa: CASSPATGGKTQYF; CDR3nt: TGTGCCAGCAGCCCCGCAACAGGGGGGAAGACCCAGTACTTC
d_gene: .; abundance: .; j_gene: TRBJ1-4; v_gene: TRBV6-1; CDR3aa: CASTGVGTTNEKLFF; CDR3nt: TGTGCCAGCACCGGGGTAGGGACAACTAATGAAAAACTGTTTTTT
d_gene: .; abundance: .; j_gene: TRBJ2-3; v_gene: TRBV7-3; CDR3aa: CASSPFQGFGTDTQYF; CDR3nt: TGTGCCAGCAGCCCATTCCAGGGCTTCGGGACAGATACGCAGTATTTT
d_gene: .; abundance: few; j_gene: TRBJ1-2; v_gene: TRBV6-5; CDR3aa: CASSYTANYGYTF; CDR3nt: TGTGCCAGCAGTTACACAGCTAACTATGGCTACACCTTC
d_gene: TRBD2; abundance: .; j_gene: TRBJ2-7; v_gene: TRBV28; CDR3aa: CASSLRGRSYEQYF; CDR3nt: TGTGCCAGCAGTTTGCGGGGGAGATCCTACGAGCAGTACTTC
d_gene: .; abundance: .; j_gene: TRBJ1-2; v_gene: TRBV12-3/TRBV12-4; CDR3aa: CASSFSSYGYTF; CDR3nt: TGTGCCAGCAGTTTTAGCTCCTATGGCTACACCTTC
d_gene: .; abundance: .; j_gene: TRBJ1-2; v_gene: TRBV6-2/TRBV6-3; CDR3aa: CASKDTSYGYTF; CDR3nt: TGTGCCAGCAAGGACACCTCCTATGGCTACACCTTC
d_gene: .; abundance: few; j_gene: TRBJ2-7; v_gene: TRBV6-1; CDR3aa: CASSPLPPGAFYEQYF; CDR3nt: TGTGCCAGCAGCCCTCTACCTCCCGGGGCCTTCTACGAGCAGTACTTC
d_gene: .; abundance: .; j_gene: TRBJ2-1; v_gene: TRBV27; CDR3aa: CASSFRGRANEQFF; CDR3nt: TGTGCCAGCAGTTTCCGGGGCAGAGCTAATGAGCAGTTCTTC
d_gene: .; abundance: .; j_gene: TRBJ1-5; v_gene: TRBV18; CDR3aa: CASSRERNQPQHF; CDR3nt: TGTGCCAGCTCACGGGAGAGAAATCAGCCCCAGCATTTT
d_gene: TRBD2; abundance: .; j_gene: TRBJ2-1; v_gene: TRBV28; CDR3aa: CASSSPSGSAYEQFF; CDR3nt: TGTGCCAGCAGTTCCCCTAGCGGGAGTGCTTATGAGCAGTTCTTC
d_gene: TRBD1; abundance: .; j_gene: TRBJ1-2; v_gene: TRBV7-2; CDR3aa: CASSPQQGDYGYTF; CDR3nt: TGTGCCAGCAGCCCGCAACAGGGGGACTATGGCTACACCTTC
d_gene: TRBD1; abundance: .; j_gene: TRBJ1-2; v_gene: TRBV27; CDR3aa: CASSHRGLYGYTF; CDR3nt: TGTGCCAGCAGTCACAGGGGGCTTTATGGCTACACCTTC
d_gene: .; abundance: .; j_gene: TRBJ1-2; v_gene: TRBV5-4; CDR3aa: CASSLELESYTF; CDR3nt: TGTGCCAGCAGCTTGGAGTTAGAGAGCTACACCTTC
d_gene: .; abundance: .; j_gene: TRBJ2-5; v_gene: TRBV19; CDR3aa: CASSIGFTAVQETQYF; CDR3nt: TGTGCCAGTAGTATTGGGTTTACGGCAGTACAAGAGACCCAGTACTTC
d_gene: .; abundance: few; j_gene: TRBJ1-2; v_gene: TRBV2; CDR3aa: CASSDDESYGYTF; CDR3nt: TGTGCCAGCAGTGATGATGAGAGCTATGGCTACACCTTC
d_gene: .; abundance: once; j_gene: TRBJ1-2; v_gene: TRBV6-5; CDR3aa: CASSYVLNYGYTF; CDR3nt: TGTGCCAGCAGTTACGTACTGAATTATGGCTACACCTTC